Sequencing of this T cell receptor beta chain was carried out in a study of blood T cell repertoires in COVID-19 (TCRdb year 2020). For the wider study: Collaborator samples came from the United States, Italy and Spain and covered acute and convalescent phases of COVID-19. The repertoires were released in a freely available public database intended as a resource for research on the immune response to SARS-CoV-2. The material from the prospective study consisted of cDNA or gDNA derived from T cells, B-cell-depleted T cells, or PBMCs. Where HLA class I and class II types were available, the types were taken from metadata supplied by the sample provider, not from assay-based typing. Sample metadata almost always included a de-identified subject ID, COVID-19 status, age in years and sex. Deeply sampled blood TCRbeta repertoires from subjects exposed to, actively infected with, or recovered from COVID-19 were included in the dataset. The samples were drawn from the first 160 participants of the ongoing ImmuneRACE study and from more than 1,000 subjects provided by 6 global collaborators.

Participants in the prospective study were aged 18 to 89 years, lived in some 24 United States geographic areas, and enrolled through a virtual design. In the prospective study, cohorts were assigned on the basis of participant-reported clinical history obtained from a screening survey and a study questionnaire. For ImmuneRACE Cohort 3, a participant was defined as recovered based on two consecutive negative NP/OP PCR tests, clearance by a healthcare professional, or resolution of symptoms. In the prospective study, whole blood, serum and a nasopharyngeal or oropharyngeal swab were collected from each participant by mobile phlebotomists. Additional blood draws and questionnaires over an approximately two-month period could optionally be provided by prospective study participants. Blood samples from the prospective study were shipped frozen or at room temperature prior to DNA extraction. TCRbeta CDR3 regions were amplified from genomic DNA by means of the immunoSEQ Assay, a bias-controlled multiplex PCR. Processing in the source paper ran as follows. Within the assay, amplification of reference gene primers was used to estimate how many nucleated cells each sample contained. To quantify the absolute abundance of each unique TCRbeta CDR3 rearrangement, sequence reads were collapsed and filtered. For each sample, productive Simpson clonality was calculated as the square root of Simpson's diversity index across productive rearrangements. TCRdb carries this immuneACCESS record with in-frame sequences only. Its versions omit some clonotypes, under half of them owing to an unresolved V gene in the studies checked, with the rest unexplained. V, J and clone size were drawn from that table, and D and trimming were deduced from the DNA. Counted in this sample were around 140,000 clones; 87% of them appeared once. The ten biggest clones cover approximately 10% of the sample.

In the case of this clone: The antigen this receptor binds is unknown. Base quality data are lacking; no much larger clone is found one base away.

Paper-wide results and their limitations: The quantity of clinical and demographic metadata differed by source and by participant and was supplied without curation.

From the germline V gene (reference sequence), CDR1 is SGHKS and CDR2 is YYEKEE. Its CDR3 holds 16 amino acids, cysteine through phenylalanine. Only the CDR3 region is kept as DNA, spanning 48 bases read in frame from base 1. Compared with germline, V lacks 4 bases and J lacks 5 bases; bases without a gene match: 7. Sequencing was done on a sample of PBMCs or T cells enriched from blood (not recorded which). The receptor was derived from a man aged 60 to 69 who had recovered from COVID-19. The chain joins TRBV5-5 to TRBJ2-4, and TRBD2 aligns with 12 junction nucleotides. The CDR3 is CASSTSGRTFENIQYF. The DNA sequence is TGTGCCAGCAGCACTAGCGGGAGGACCTTTGAAAACATTCAGTACTTC. Joined to the reference TRBV5-5 and TRBJ2-4 proteins, this CDR3 gives the full variable domain: DAGVTQSPTHLIKTRGQQVTLRCSPISGHKSVSWYQQVLGQGPQFIFQYYEKEERGRGNFPDRFSARQFPNYSSELNVNALLLGDSALYLCASSTSGRTFENIQYFGAGTRLSVL.